One sample yielded the 5 T cell receptor beta chains listed below, sequenced in a study of PD-L1 blockade in urothelial cancer. Produced via immunoSEQ multiplex PCR; TCRdb's table is partial and in-frame only. Altogether tens of thousands of clones are present, roughly 86% being singletons, with the ten largest covering less than 3%. Sequenced here: PBMCs, sampled around atezolizumab (anti-PD-L1) treatment. Every receptor here comes from a man over 45 with urothelial cancer.

The rearrangement links TRBV28 to TRBJ1-2, with a tentative D call TRBD1 (5 bases). V lost 7 bases and J 7 bases, leaving 19 bases between the germline ends. Germline CDR1 is MDHEN and CDR2 is SYDVKM. The CDR3 is made up of 14 amino acids. The CDR3, as DNA: TGTGCCAGCACCGACAGCGTCGGGGGAATTGGCTACACCTTC. Residues: CASTDSVGGIGYTF.

This sequence joins TRBV7-2 and TRBJ2-5, with 8 bases lining up with TRBD2. Trimming removed 3 bases from V and 0 bases from J; junction bases left unmatched: 9. Germline V CDR1 and CDR2: SGHTA, FQGNSA. CDR3 length: 17 amino acids. The CDR3 sequence: CASSLGGLAGYQETQYF. The CDR3 DNA reads TGTGCCAGCAGCTTGGGGGGGTTAGCGGGATACCAAGAGACCCAGTACTTC. Full variable domain (rest looked up from reference TRBV7-2 and TRBJ2-5): GAGVSQSPSNKVTEKGKDVELRCDPISGHTALYWYRQSLGQGLEFLIYFQGNSAPDKSGLPSDRFSAERTGGSVSTLTIQRTQQEDSAVYLCASSLGGLAGYQETQYFGPGTRLLVL.

With regard to this clone: Other DNA sequences in the same sample also yield this CDR3. This chain links TRBV11-2 with TRBJ2-7, with 7 bases matching TRBD2. The trim removed 1 base at V and 3 bases at J, leaving 3 bases unmatched. The length of the CDR3 is 14 residues. Germline CDR1 SGHAT, CDR2 FQNNGV. This CDR3 is CASSLAAGVYEQYF. The CDR3 region has the DNA TGTGCCAGCAGCTTAGCGGCGGGAGTCTACGAGCAGTACTTC.

V is TRBV6-1 and J is TRBJ2-7; tentative D call: TRBD2 (6 bases). Germline values: CDR1 MNHNS, CDR2 SASEGT. The CDR3 is 14 residues long. Deletions cut 6 bases from V and 5 bases from J, with 17 bases between. CDR3 DNA sequence: TGTGCCAGCAGGACACTAGGTCCTAGCGACGAGCAGTACTTC. Translating it yields CASRTLGPSDEQYF.

Worth noting for this clone: Other DNA variants within this sample encode the same CDR3. J is TRBJ2-7 and V is TRBV2, with 9 nucleotides matching TRBD2. J was trimmed by 4 bases and V by 5 bases; bases with no gene match: 18. CDR3 length equals 18 residues. Germline CDR1 reads SNHLY; CDR2 reads FYNNEI. The CDR3 loop is CASSRDSGSSPPPYEQYF. DNA for the CDR3: TGTGCCAGCAGTCGAGATAGCGGGAGTTCCCCGCCCCCTTACGAGCAGTACTTC. Full variable domain (outside the CDR3, taken from reference TRBV2 and TRBJ2-7): EPEVTQTPSHQVTQMGQEVILRCVPISNHLYFYWYRQILGQKVEFLVSFYNNEISEKSEIFDDQFSVERPDGSNFTLKIRSTKLEDSAMYFCASSRDSGSSPPPYEQYFGPGTRLTVT.